This T cell receptor beta chain comes out of a study of STAT5B mutations in CD4+ large granular lymphocyte leukemia. Germline V gene lookup returns CDR1 KGHSH and CDR2 LQKENI. The V and J ends lost 1 base and 6 bases respectively, with 10 bases between them. The CDR3 runs 14 residues. Only in-frame clones appear in the TCRdb table, and some are missing; sequencing was by immunoSEQ multiplex PCR. The sample holds approximately 49,000 clones, under 80% seen once. The sequence was obtained from a human donor in good health. Sequencing was done on a sample of CD4+ T cells from blood buffy coats. This chain joins TRBV18 and TRBJ2-1, with a possible D match to TRBD1 (7 bases). The CDR3 DNA follows: TGTGCCAGCTCACCACTTCAGGGGGGCAATGAGCAGTTCTTC. Its translation: CASSPLQGGNEQFF.